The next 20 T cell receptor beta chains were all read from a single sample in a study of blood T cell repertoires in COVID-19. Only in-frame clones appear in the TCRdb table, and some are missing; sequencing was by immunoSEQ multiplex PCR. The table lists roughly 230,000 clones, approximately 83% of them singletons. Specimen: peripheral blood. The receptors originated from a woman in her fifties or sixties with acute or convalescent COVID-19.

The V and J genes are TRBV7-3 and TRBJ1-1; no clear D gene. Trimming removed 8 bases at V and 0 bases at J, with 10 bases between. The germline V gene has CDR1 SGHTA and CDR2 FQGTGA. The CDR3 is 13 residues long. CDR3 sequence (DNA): TGTGCCAGCGCTAGCGGGATGAACACTGAAGCTTTCTTT. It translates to CASASGMNTEAFF.

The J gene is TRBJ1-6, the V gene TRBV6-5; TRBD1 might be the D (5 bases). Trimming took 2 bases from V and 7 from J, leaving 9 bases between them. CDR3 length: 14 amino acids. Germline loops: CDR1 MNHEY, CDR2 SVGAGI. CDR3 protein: CASSYGGGNSPLHF. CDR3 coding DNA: TGTGCCAGCAGTTACGGGGGAGGGAATTCACCCCTCCACTTT.

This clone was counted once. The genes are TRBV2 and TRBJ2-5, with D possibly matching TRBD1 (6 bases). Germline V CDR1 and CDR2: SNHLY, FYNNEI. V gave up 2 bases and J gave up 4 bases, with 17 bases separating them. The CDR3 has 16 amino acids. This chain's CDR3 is CASSETGSGAGETQYF. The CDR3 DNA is TGTGCCAGCAGTGAAACGGGGTCAGGGGCGGGAGAGACCCAGTACTTC.

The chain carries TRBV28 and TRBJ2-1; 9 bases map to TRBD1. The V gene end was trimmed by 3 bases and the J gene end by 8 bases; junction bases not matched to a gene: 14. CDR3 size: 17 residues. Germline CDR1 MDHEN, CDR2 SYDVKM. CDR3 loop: CASSFLGSGTGRDEQFF. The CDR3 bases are TGTGCCAGCAGTTTTTTGGGATCCGGGACAGGGAGGGATGAGCAGTTCTTC. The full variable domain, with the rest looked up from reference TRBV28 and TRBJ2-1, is DVKVTQSSRYLVKRTGEKVFLECVQDMDHENMFWYRQDPGLGLRLIYFSYDVKMKEKGDIPEGYSVSREKKERFSLILESASTNQTSMYLCASSFLGSGTGRDEQFFGPGTRLTVL.

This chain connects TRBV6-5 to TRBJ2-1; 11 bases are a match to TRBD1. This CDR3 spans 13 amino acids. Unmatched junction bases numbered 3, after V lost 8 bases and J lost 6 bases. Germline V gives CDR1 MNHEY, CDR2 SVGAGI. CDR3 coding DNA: TGTGCCAGCCGGGACAGGGGGAGCAATGAGCAGTTCTTC. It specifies CASRDRGSNEQFF.

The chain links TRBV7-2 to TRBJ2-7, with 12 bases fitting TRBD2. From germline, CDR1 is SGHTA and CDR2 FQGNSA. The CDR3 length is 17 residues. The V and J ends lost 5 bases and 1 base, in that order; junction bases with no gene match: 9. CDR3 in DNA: TGTGCCAGCAGCCCCCGTAGCCTAGCGGGGGGGTCCTACGAGCAGTACTTC. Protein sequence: CASSPRSLAGGSYEQYF. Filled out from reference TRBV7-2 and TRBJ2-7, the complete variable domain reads GAGVSQSPSNKVTEKGKDVELRCDPISGHTALYWYRQSLGQGLEFLIYFQGNSAPDKSGLPSDRFSAERTGGSVSTLTIQRTQQEDSAVYLCASSPRSLAGGSYEQYFGPGTRLTVT.

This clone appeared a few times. The CDR3 region is CASSLTPGTQLNGELFF. In DNA form, the CDR3 reads TGTGCCAGCAGCTTGACCCCCGGGACTCAGCTCAACGGGGAGCTGTTTTTT. V is TRBV7-2 and J is TRBJ2-2; tentatively, D is TRBD2 (6 bases). Germline lookup yields CDR1 SGHTA and CDR2 FQGNSA. The CDR3 is 17 residues long. Trimming left V 3 bases short and J 7 bases short, with 21 bases between.

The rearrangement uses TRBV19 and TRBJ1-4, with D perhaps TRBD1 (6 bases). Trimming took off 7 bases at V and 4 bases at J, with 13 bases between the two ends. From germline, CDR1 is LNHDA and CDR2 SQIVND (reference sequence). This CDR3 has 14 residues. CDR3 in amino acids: CASKSTGINEKLFF. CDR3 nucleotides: TGTGCCAGTAAATCTACAGGGATTAATGAAAAACTGTTTTTT.

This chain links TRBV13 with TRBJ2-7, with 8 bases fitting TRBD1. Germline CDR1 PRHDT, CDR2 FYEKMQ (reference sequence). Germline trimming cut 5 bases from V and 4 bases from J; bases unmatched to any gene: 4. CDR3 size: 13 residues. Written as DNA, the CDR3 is TGTGCCAGCAGCCCAGACAGGGGATACGAGCAGTACTTC. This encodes CASSPDRGYEQYF.

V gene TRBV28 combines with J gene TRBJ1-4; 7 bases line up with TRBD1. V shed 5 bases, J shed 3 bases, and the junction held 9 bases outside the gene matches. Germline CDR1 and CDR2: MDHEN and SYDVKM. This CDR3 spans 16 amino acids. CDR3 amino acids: CASSAAIGGANEKLFF. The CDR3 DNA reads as TGTGCCAGCAGTGCGGCGATAGGGGGCGCTAATGAAAAACTGTTTTTT.

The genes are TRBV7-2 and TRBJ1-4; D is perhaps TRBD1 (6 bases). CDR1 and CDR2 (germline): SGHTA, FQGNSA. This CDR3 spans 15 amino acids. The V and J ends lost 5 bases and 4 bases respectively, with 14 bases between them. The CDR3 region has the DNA TGTGCCAGCAGCATCACAGGGCGTAGTAATGAAAAACTGTTTTTT. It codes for CASSITGRSNEKLFF.

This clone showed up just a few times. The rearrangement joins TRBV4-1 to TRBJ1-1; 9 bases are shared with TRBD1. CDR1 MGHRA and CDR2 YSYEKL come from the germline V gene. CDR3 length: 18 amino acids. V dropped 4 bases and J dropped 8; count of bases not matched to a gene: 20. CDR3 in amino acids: CASSPPGTGGLDEEEAFF. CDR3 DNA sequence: TGCGCCAGCAGCCCCCCAGGTACAGGGGGCCTCGATGAGGAGGAAGCTTTCTTT.

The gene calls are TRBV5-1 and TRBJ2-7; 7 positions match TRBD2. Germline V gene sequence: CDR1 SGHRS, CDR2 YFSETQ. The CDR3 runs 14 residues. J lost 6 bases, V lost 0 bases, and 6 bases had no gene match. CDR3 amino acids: CASSLGASGGEQYF. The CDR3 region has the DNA TGCGCCAGCAGCTTGGGGGCCTCGGGGGGCGAGCAGTACTTC.

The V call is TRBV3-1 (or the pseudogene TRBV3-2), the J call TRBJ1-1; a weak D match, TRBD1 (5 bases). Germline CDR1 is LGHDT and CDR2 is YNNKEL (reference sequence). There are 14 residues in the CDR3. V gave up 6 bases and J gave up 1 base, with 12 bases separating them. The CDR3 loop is CASSQFTGNTEAFF. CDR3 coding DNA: TGTGCCAGCAGTCAGTTCACAGGGAACACTGAAGCTTTCTTT.

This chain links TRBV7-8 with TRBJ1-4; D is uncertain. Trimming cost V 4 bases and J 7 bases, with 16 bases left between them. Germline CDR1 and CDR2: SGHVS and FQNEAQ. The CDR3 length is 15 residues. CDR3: CASSWESGRGEKLFF. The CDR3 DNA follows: TGTGCCAGCAGCTGGGAGTCTGGGCGGGGTGAAAAACTGTTTTTT.

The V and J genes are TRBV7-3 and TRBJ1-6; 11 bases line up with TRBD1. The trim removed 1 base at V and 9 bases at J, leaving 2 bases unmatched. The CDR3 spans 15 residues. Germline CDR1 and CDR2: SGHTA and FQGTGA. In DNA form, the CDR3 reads TGTGCCAGCAGCTTAATAGGACAGGGGGCTTCACCCCTCCACTTT. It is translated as CASSLIGQGASPLHF.

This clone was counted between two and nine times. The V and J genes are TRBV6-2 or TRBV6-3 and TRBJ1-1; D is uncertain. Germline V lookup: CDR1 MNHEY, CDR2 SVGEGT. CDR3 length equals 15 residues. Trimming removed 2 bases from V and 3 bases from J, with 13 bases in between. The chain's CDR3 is CASSYAGRSYTEAFF. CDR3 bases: TGTGCCAGCAGTTACGCTGGTCGGTCTTACACTGAAGCTTTCTTT.

The CDR3 region is CASRYRDNQPQHF. CDR3 coding DNA: TGTGCCAGCAGATACAGGGACAATCAGCCCCAGCATTTT. The V call is TRBV12-3 or TRBV12-4, the J call TRBJ1-5; a possible D gene is TRBD1 (6 bases). CDR3 length: 13 amino acids. V was pared by 6 bases and J by 3 bases, with 9 bases between.

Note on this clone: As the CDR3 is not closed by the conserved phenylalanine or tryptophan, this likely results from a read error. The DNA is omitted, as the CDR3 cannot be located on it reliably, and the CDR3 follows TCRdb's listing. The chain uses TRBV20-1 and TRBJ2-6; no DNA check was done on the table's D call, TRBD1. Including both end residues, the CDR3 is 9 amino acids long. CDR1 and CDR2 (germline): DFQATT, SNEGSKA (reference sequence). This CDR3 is CSALRRQCG.

CDR3 DNA: TGTGCCAGCAAGGGACTAGCGGAATTCTCTGGGGCCAACGTCCTGACTTTC. Amino acids: CASKGLAEFSGANVLTF. The rearrangement uses TRBV28 and TRBJ2-6, with TRBD2 matching over 11 bases. V gave up 7 bases and J gave up 0 bases; unmatched junction bases: 5. Germline assignment: CDR1 MDHEN and CDR2 SYDVKM. The CDR3 runs to 17 residues. The whole variable domain, remainder taken from reference TRBV28 and TRBJ2-6, is DVKVTQSSRYLVKRTGEKVFLECVQDMDHENMFWYRQDPGLGLRLIYFSYDVKMKEKGDIPEGYSVSREKKERFSLILESASTNQTSMYLCASKGLAEFSGANVLTFGAGSRLTVL.